This passage covers 6 T cell receptor beta chains from one sample sequenced in a study of T cell responses to AZD1222 COVID-19 vaccine. Assay used: immunoSEQ multiplex PCR; TCRdb lists only in-frame clones, some missing. The sample lists about 81,000 clones; 85% to 95% were seen once. This specimen consisted of peripheral blood, obtained 28 days after the second AZD1222 dose. These receptors were collected from an adult who received the AZD1222 COVID-19 vaccine.

This chain uses TRBV6-5 with TRBJ1-4, with D uncertain. CDR3 length: 11 amino acids. CDR1 is MNHEY, CDR2 SVGAGI, per germline. The germline V and J ends were trimmed by 6 bases and 12 bases, with 11 bases remaining between them. DNA for the CDR3: TGTGCCAGCAGCGAGCCGACGGAACTGTTTTTT. Encoded protein: CASSEPTELFF.

The chain uses TRBV7-2 and TRBJ2-7, with a weak D call TRBD2 (6 bases). This CDR3 spans 14 amino acids. The V end lost 4 bases, the J end lost 4 bases, and 14 bases lay between the germline ends. The germline V gene has CDR1 SGHTA and CDR2 FQGNSA. The CDR3 loop reads CASSSYGGGYEQYF. CDR3 DNA: TGTGCCAGCAGCTCCTACGGAGGAGGGTACGAGCAGTACTTC.

This chain links TRBV28 with TRBJ2-3; D perhaps matches TRBD2 (5 bases). Trimming removed 5 bases from V and 0 bases from J, with 12 bases in between. The CDR3 is 15 residues long. Germline V gives CDR1 MDHEN, CDR2 SYDVKM. In DNA, the CDR3 is TGTGCCAGCAGTATAGGGAGCTTTAGCACAGATACGCAGTATTTT. Translated, it gives CASSIGSFSTDTQYF.

The count of this clone is one. The CDR3 sequence is CASSQSLASYNEQFF. The CDR3 DNA sequence: TGTGCCAGCAGCCAATCCCTAGCCTCCTACAATGAGCAGTTCTTC. The chain joins TRBV4-2 to TRBJ2-1; D is possibly TRBD2 (5 bases). V was cut by 2 bases and J by 0 bases, with 8 bases left in between. This CDR3 is built from 15 residues. Germline assignment: CDR1 LGHNA and CDR2 YNFKEQ.

The chain is built from TRBV27 and TRBJ1-6, with no clear D. The V gene's germline CDR1 is MNHEY and CDR2 SMNVEV (reference sequence). CDR3 length: 14 residues. The ends were cut back, 8 bases at V and 3 bases at J, with 11 bases in the middle. The chain's CDR3 is CASRQALYNSPLHF. Here the CDR3 DNA reads TGTGCCAGCCGGCAGGCCCTCTATAATTCACCCCTCCACTTT.

The chain combines TRBV27 with TRBJ1-3, with a weak D call TRBD1 (5 bases). V lost 5 bases and J lost 5, with 19 bases in between. Looked up from germline, CDR1 is MNHEY and CDR2 is SMNVEV (reference sequence). The CDR3 extends over 16 amino acids. The CDR3 here is CASSPRTDQGRNTIYF. The CDR3 region has the DNA TGTGCCAGCAGTCCCAGGACGGATCAGGGTAGAAACACCATATATTTT.